The clone carrying this T cell receptor (beta chain) was seen at least ten times. The CDR3 totals 15 residues. After removal of 5 bases from V and 4 bases from J, the junction contained 7 bases not matched to a gene. The germline V gene has CDR1 SGHAT and CDR2 FQNNGV. The record originates from a study of human T cells and chemical hapten exposure. Study in general: All through the approximately 24-week study, the scalp of each patient received diphenylcyclopropenone doses weekly.

Time point meaning: patch test 1, 2 weeks after DPC sensitization. Treatment specified: therapeutic diphenylcyclopropenone sensitization with weekly scalp DPC. Unfractionated whole blood was the source of the extracted total RNA. Donation of samples came from alopecia patients who were 18 to 70 years old and suitable for DPC. TCRdb re-derived calls from the RACE reads in MiXCR, one entry per CDR3 protein. The sample consists of tens of thousands of distinct CDR3 sequences, approximately 9.9% of them appearing once. This clonotype was obtained from a woman aged 40-49 years with alopecia areata. Some clones in this sample may be carry-over from other donors' samples. Sequencing used whole blood, obtained in connection with sensitization to the hapten diphenylcyclopropenone (DPC). The J gene is TRBJ1-5, the V gene TRBV11-2, with 8 bases lining up with TRBD1. This CDR3 reads CASSLTDRGNQPQHF. The CDR3 nucleotides are TGTGCCAGCAGCCTTACCGACAGGGGAAATCAGCCCCAGCATTTT.